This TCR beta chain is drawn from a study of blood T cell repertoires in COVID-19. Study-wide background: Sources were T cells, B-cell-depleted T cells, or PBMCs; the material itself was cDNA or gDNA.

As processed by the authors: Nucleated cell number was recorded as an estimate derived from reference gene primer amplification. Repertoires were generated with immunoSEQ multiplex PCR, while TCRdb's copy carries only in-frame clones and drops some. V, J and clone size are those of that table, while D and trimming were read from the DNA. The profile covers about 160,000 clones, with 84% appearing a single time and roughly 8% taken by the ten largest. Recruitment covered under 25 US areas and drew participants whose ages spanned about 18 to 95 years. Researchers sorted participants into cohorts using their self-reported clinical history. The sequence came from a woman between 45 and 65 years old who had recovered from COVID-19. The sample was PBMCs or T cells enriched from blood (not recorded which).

The DNA for the CDR3 is TGCGCCAGCAGCTTGACTAGCGGGACTTCCCTCTACAATGAGCAGTTCTTC. Translating gives CASSLTSGTSLYNEQFF. The chain uses TRBV5-1 and TRBJ2-1; TRBD2 matches 10 bases. V was pared by 1 base and J by 3 bases, with 7 bases of the junction left unmatched. In germline, CDR1 is SGHRS, CDR2 YFSETQ. This CDR3 contains 17 residues.